Described below is a single T cell receptor beta chain sequence and its context. The antigen is not known. This CDR3 spans 14 amino acids. Germline V gene lookup returns CDR1 MGHRA and CDR2 YSYEKL. Trimming shortened V by 4 bases and J by 4 bases, and 13 bases separated the two germline ends. Clones were sequenced by immunoSEQ multiplex PCR, and TCRdb holds only the in-frame ones, with some missing. Of some 680,000 clones listed, 55% to 85% are singletons. The record originates from a study of shared clonotypes between healthy human individuals. General observations from the study: Shared across a few donors were around 5% of the naive CD4 clonotypes.

V and J are TRBV4-1 and TRBJ2-5; D gene ambiguous. The sequenced sample consisted of memory CD4+ T cells sorted from blood. Subset: CD45RA-negative fraction. The source is a young woman in good health. The CDR3 protein is CASSPGRTGETQYF. The DNA for the CDR3 is TGCGCCAGCAGCCCAGGTAGGACGGGAGAGACCCAGTACTTC.